Listed here is a single T cell receptor (beta chain). This clone was seen more than once but under ten times. This clone's antigen is unknown. Base qualities are not provided; no much larger clone lies one nucleotide away. Each donor gave one peripheral blood draw, roughly 0.12 L on average, collected into heparinised tubes. Naive, central memory, regulatory and stem cell-like memory CD4+ T cells were sorted on a BD FACSAria II using a panel including CD45RO, CCR7, CD25, CD127, CD95 and CD27. A purity above 95% was achieved for all sorted populations. PBMCs were separated immediately by Lymphoprep density gradient centrifugation and were stained directly, without being cultured. So that batch effects would be minimized, each experiment stained and sorted samples in pairs, pairing one healthy donor with one patient. The data originate from a study of beta chain features in type 1 diabetes (dated by TCRdb to 2017 to 2018). About the investigation overall: Mean age, gender distribution, total cell number and subset yield did not differ between patients and healthy donors. The study compared TCRB repertoires of sorted circulating CD4+ T cell subsets between recently diagnosed type 1 diabetes patients and matched healthy donors. A total of 85 million to 110 million sorted cells were examined across all samples, and RNA yield correlated strongly with the number of cells per subset. Regulatory and stem cell-like memory subsets were isolated from only 8 patients and roughly 8 healthy donors, whereas naive and central memory subsets came from all 30 or so donors.

Overall study results and their limits: Fewer insertions and more nucleotide deletions at VDJ recombination sites were observed in patients with type 1 diabetes, implying thymic rearrangement abnormalities. PCR might favor shorter templates, but patient and control samples were amplified and corrected together, so any skew would affect both groups equally. Only small numbers of individuals were included in the HLA sub-analyses, which left unresolved whether HLA type had any influence on TCRB rearrangement. Sequencing cDNA rather than genomic DNA could over-represent highly expressing activated cells, although activation and CD3 levels did not differ between groups. In all four CD4+ subsets, TCRB CDR3 length was moderately but significantly shorter in type 1 diabetes patients. Naive, central memory and regulatory TCRB repertoires appeared to be more similar among patients than among healthy donors.

The entire amount of isolated RNA was reverse transcribed using the High Capacity cDNA Reverse Transcription Kit, so the sequenced TCRB transcripts were expressed ones. Naive, central memory and regulatory T cell samples underwent deep immunoSEQ sequencing, averaging about 3.5 million total reads per sample. After sorted cells were lysed in RLT buffer, RNA was extracted with DNase-treated RNeasy Micro or Mini kits, with the choice depending on cell number. To prevent cross-contamination, every cell subset was processed on its own, while patient and healthy donor samples were processed together. The immunoSEQ multiplex PCR was used to amplify TCRB sequences from cDNA, yielding 87-bp fragments that span the CDR3 region. The amplicons were sequenced using the Illumina HiSeq platform. On the authors' methods: Synthetic template baselines were used to correct PCR bias computationally, reads within Hamming distance 2 were collapsed, and singletons that could not be merged were discarded. Reads were aligned to IMGT to assign V, D and J genes, CDR3 length, and insertions or deletions at six rearrangement sites. Within each subset, clonotype counts were normalized to sorted cell number, after which true diversity and Gini coefficients were computed with the tcR R package. The overlap coefficient, calculated on TCRB nucleotide sequences, was used to measure repertoire sharing. Out-of-frame TCRB sequences from naive cells were analyzed as a proxy for the pre-selection repertoire. Not all clones reach the TCRdb copy of this immuneACCESS table, which keeps in-frame sequences only. Checked studies attribute under half of the gap to unresolved V genes and leave the rest unexplained. The V and J calls and the clone size are those of that table, but D and trimming were determined from the DNA. This sample gives under 400,000 clones in total; roughly an eighth of them show up just once. Of the sample, about 0.01% is held by the ten largest clones.

Sequencing used naive CD4+ T cells from blood. In the paper's terms, the cell subset or site label means: true naive CD4+ T cells. The TCR originated in a woman under 30 with type 1 diabetes.

This receptor carries the CDR3 CAWSGREVINIQYF. The nucleotide sequence reads as follows: TGTGCCTGGAGTGGGCGGGAGGTTATAAACATTCAGTACTTC. The chain is made from TRBV30 and TRBJ2-4; 8 bases in the junction line up with TRBD2. The germline V gene (reference sequence) sets CDR1 to GTSNPN and CDR2 to SVGIG. Ends trimmed: V by 1 base, J by 6 bases; bases unmatched to a gene: 5. The CDR3 contains 14 residues, cysteine and phenylalanine counted. Here the CDR3 DNA is all that survives: 42 bases in frame from base 1.